These 5 T cell receptor beta chains were sequenced from one sample in a study of T-cell reconstitution after alpha-beta-depleted transplantation in children. Unique molecular identifiers were used in preparing the TCRbeta library. MiXCR, applied by TCRdb to the PCR reads, yields one record per CDR3 protein. The data show around 380,000 distinct CDR3 sequences, roughly 10% seen once. Sequenced here: PBMCs from the stem cell graft donor, sampled from the stem cell graft. Source of these receptors: a human donor who donated a stem cell graft to a child with acute myeloid leukemia.

This clonotype was observed a few times. The chain recombines TRBV29-1 with TRBJ2-2; D is unclear. Trimming left V 6 bases short and J 0 bases short, with 8 bases between. This CDR3 spans 13 amino acids. The germline CDR1 and CDR2 sequences are SQVTM and ANQGSEA. The DNA of the CDR3 is TGCAGCGTAGGTAGGACGAACACCGGGGAGCTGTTTTTT. This encodes CSVGRTNTGELFF.

This clonotype has a handful of counts. The V call is TRBV7-2, the J call TRBJ2-7, with unresolved D. Germline CDR1 SGHTA, CDR2 FQGNSA. The CDR3 has 13 residues. V shed 2 bases and J shed 4 bases, with 9 bases lying between them. The CDR3 region has the DNA TGTGCCAGCAGCTTATCATACACTTACGAGCAGTACTTC. Its protein product is CASSLSYTYEQYF.

This clonotype was seen more than once but under ten times. V is TRBV12-3 or TRBV12-4 and J is TRBJ2-5, with 7 bases aligning to TRBD1. V trimming: 1 base; J trimming: 5 bases; junction bases outside the gene matches: 13. The CDR3 is 17 amino acids. CDR3 amino acids: CASSLGARQGEGETQYF. Written as DNA, the CDR3 is TGTGCCAGCAGTTTAGGGGCTCGACAGGGTGAAGGGGAGACCCAGTACTTC.

The chain recombines TRBV5-8 with TRBJ2-1; 7 nucleotides match TRBD1. Germline CDR1 reads SGHTS; CDR2 reads YDEGEE. The V segment lost 0 bases and the J segment 4 bases; nucleotides outside the gene matches: 4. The CDR3 length is 15 residues. The CDR3 here is CASSLEGAKYNEQFF. CDR3 sequence (DNA): TGTGCCAGCAGCTTGGAGGGGGCGAAGTACAATGAGCAGTTCTTC.

This clonotype was recorded a few times. J is TRBJ1-3 and V is TRBV18, with TRBD1 matching 7 bases. This CDR3 is built from 15 residues. CDR1 and CDR2 from the germline V gene are KGHSH and LQKENI. The V segment lost 6 bases and the J segment 2 bases; nucleotides outside the gene matches: 7. CDR3 region: CASSPGQWAGNTIYF. The CDR3 bases are TGTGCCAGCTCCCCGGGACAGTGGGCTGGAAACACCATATATTTT.